The 19 T cell receptor beta chains presented below share a single source sample, sequenced in a study of shared clonotypes between healthy human individuals. Assay: immunoSEQ multiplex PCR; the TCRdb copy retains only in-frame clones and omits some. Here the sample spans more than 2 million clones, over 85% being singletons. The material sequenced was naive CD4+ T cells sorted from blood. Subset given: CD45RA+ positively selected. The receptors here all came from a man aged 18 to 35 in good health.

In this sample, this clone turned up once. The chain combines TRBV14 with TRBJ2-1, with D perhaps matching TRBD2 (7 bases). Deletions cut 1 base from V and 4 bases from J, with 14 bases between. The CDR3 consists of 16 residues. The germline gives CDR1 SGHDN, CDR2 FVKESK. The CDR3 loop reads CASSQVTGGWYNEQFF. CDR3 nucleotide sequence: TGTGCCAGCAGCCAAGTTACGGGGGGCTGGTACAATGAGCAGTTCTTC.

The chain combines TRBV4-2 with TRBJ2-3; 13 bases match TRBD2. Germline V gives CDR1 LGHNA, CDR2 YNFKEQ. The J segment lost 3 bases and the V segment lost 1 base, leaving 1 base of the junction unmatched. This CDR3 has 16 amino acids. CDR3 sequence reads: CASSQVTSGGTDTQYF. Here the CDR3 DNA reads TGTGCCAGCAGCCAAGTGACTAGCGGGGGGACAGATACGCAGTATTTT.

The genes are TRBV28 and TRBJ2-1; D may be TRBD1 (6 bases). The CDR3 is 22 amino acids. Germline V gives CDR1 MDHEN, CDR2 SYDVKM. V shed 6 bases and J shed 1 base, with 34 bases lying between them. The CDR3 DNA reads as TGTGCCAGCAGCGACAGGTTCGTTACTTCCCGACCTGTTCCGGCGTCCTACAATGAGCAGTTCTTC. It encodes CASSDRFVTSRPVPASYNEQFF.

V usage is TRBV5-1 and J usage is TRBJ2-3; TRBD2 matches at 12 bases. The CDR3 sequence is 19 residues long. Germline values: CDR1 SGHRS, CDR2 YFSETQ. J gave up 0 bases and V 4 bases, and 12 bases lay outside the gene matches. CDR3 bases: TGCGCCAGCAGCAGCGGACTAGCGGGGACCAGCCGTAGCACAGATACGCAGTATTTT. Translating gives CASSSGLAGTSRSTDTQYF.

This clone appeared a single time. The chain uses TRBV29-1 and TRBJ2-3; 9 nucleotides match TRBD2. CDR1 and CDR2 (germline): SQVTM, ANQGSEA. The CDR3 extends over 13 amino acids. This CDR3 reads CSVAGAATDTQYF. The CDR3 DNA sequence: TGCAGTGTAGCGGGAGCAGCCACAGATACGCAGTATTTT.

J is TRBJ2-1 and V is TRBV5-1; maybe TRBD1 (5 bases). The CDR3 extends over 15 amino acids. Germline CDR1 reads SGHRS; CDR2 reads YFSETQ. V lost 2 bases to trimming and J lost 7 bases, with 16 bases between them. The CDR3 loop reads CASSFRPGPGNEQFF. Here the CDR3 DNA reads TGCGCCAGCAGCTTCCGGCCAGGGCCGGGTAATGAGCAGTTCTTC.

This sequence joins TRBV5-1 and TRBJ2-1, with D maybe TRBD2 (7 bases). The ends were cut back, 4 bases at V and 8 bases at J, with 19 bases in the middle. The germline gives CDR1 SGHRS, CDR2 YFSETQ. The CDR3 runs 15 residues. CDR3 coding DNA: TGCGCCAGCAGCCCACAGGGAGGGATTCTCGATGAGCAGTTCTTC. This translates into CASSPQGGILDEQFF. The full variable domain, rest sourced from reference TRBV5-1 and TRBJ2-1, is KAGVTQTPRYLIKTRGQQVTLSCSPISGHRSVSWYQQTPGQGLQFLFEYFSETQRNKGNFPGRFSGRQFSNSRSEMNVSTLELGDSALYLCASSPQGGILDEQFFGPGTRLTVL.

V usage is TRBV11-2 and J usage is TRBJ1-5, with a possible D match to TRBD1 (6 bases). The CDR3 spans 15 residues. V was pared by 6 bases and J by 7 bases, with 19 bases between. Germline assignment: CDR1 SGHAT and CDR2 FQNNGV. DNA of the CDR3: TGTGCCAGCAGACCTACCAACAGGGAAATGCAGCCCCAGCATTTT. It yields the protein CASRPTNREMQPQHF. The variable domain in full, completed from reference TRBV11-2 and TRBJ1-5, reads EAGVAQSPRYKIIEKRQSVAFWCNPISGHATLYWYQQILGQGPKLLIQFQNNGVVDDSQLPKDRFSAERLKGVDSTLKIQPAKLEDSAVYLCASRPTNREMQPQHFGDGTRLSIL.

Regarding this clone: Distinct nucleotide sequences in the sample also encode this CDR3. The V call is TRBV19, the J call TRBJ2-2; 10 bases match TRBD1. The germline gives CDR1 LNHDA, CDR2 SQIVND (reference sequence). Trimming took 8 bases from V and 5 from J; bases not matched to a gene: 5. This CDR3 comprises 14 residues. CDR3 loop: CASGPGQGTGELFF. The CDR3 DNA is TGTGCCAGTGGACCGGGACAGGGGACCGGGGAGCTGTTTTTT.

The chain is built from TRBV6-5 and TRBJ2-7; D not certain. The length of the CDR3 is 14 residues. Trimming cost V 3 bases and J 0 bases, with 9 bases left between them. Germline V gene sequence: CDR1 MNHEY, CDR2 SVGAGI. CDR3 protein: CASSYYKGSYEQYF. CDR3 nucleotides: TGTGCCAGCAGTTATTACAAGGGCTCCTACGAGCAGTACTTC.

CDR3 nucleotide sequence: TGCGCCAGCAGCCAAGATATCGGGACCAGAAGGAAGGAGACCCAGTACTTC. It encodes CASSQDIGTRRKETQYF. The chain combines TRBV4-1 with TRBJ2-5, with D perhaps given as TRBD1 or TRBD2 (5 bases each). With 0 bases removed from V and 5 bases from J, the gap between germline ends came to 19 bases. CDR3 length equals 17 residues. Looked up from germline, CDR1 is MGHRA and CDR2 is YSYEKL.

The chain is built from TRBV7-2 and TRBJ1-6; 7 nucleotides line up with TRBD1. There are 15 residues in the CDR3. J lost 11 bases, V lost 5 bases, and 12 bases had no gene match. The germline CDR1 and CDR2 sequences are SGHTA and FQGNSA. In DNA, the CDR3 is TGTGCCAGCAGCCCGAGAGGGACAGTACTAACACCCCTCCACTTT. Its translation: CASSPRGTVLTPLHF.

The chain carries TRBV30 and TRBJ1-6; the match to TRBD1 covers 7 bases. Germline trimming cut 5 bases from V and 8 bases from J; bases unmatched to any gene: 6. CDR3 size: 13 residues. Germline V gene data show CDR1 as GTSNPN and CDR2 as SVGIG (reference sequence). This CDR3 is CAWVRDSYSPLHF. The CDR3 DNA follows: TGTGCCTGGGTCCGGGACAGCTATTCACCCCTCCACTTT. The full variable domain, in which reference TRBV30 and TRBJ1-6 provide the parts outside the CDR3, is SQTIHQWPATLVQPVGSPLSLECTVEGTSNPNLYWYRQAAGRGLQLLFYSVGIGQISSEVPQNLSASRPQDRQFILSSKKLLLSDSGFYLCAWVRDSYSPLHFGNGTRLTVT.

The V gene is TRBV19, the J gene TRBJ2-3; TRBD2 matches at 9 bases. The CDR3 consists of 18 residues. The V and J ends lost 1 base and 2 bases, in that order; junction bases with no gene match: 10. Germline V gene data show CDR1 as LNHDA and CDR2 as SQIVND (reference sequence). Here the CDR3 reads CASSIGPLAGAHTDTQYF. The CDR3 bases are TGTGCCAGTAGTATAGGGCCTTTAGCGGGGGCTCACACAGATACGCAGTATTTT.

V usage is TRBV6-1 and J usage is TRBJ1-4, with D unclear. Per germline, CDR1 MNHNS and CDR2 SASEGT. The V end lost 8 bases, the J end lost 0 bases, and 10 bases lay between the germline ends. This CDR3 has 14 residues. The DNA for the CDR3 is TGTGCCAGCGCCTCCTATACAACTAATGAAAAACTGTTTTTT. This translates into CASASYTTNEKLFF.

The chain recombines TRBV5-1 with TRBJ1-6; maybe TRBD1 (6 bases). Germline CDR1 and CDR2: SGHRS and YFSETQ. The CDR3 is 17 residues long. V was shortened by 0 bases and J by 8 bases, with 18 bases between the two germline ends. This CDR3 is CASSLVPSGGPYSPLHF. In DNA, the CDR3 is TGCGCCAGCAGCTTGGTGCCGTCGGGGGGGCCCTATTCACCCCTCCACTTT.

J is TRBJ1-1 and V is TRBV5-4, with D possibly TRBD1 on 5 matching bases. This CDR3 spans 16 amino acids. Germline lookup yields CDR1 SGHNT and CDR2 YYREEE (reference sequence). Deletions cut 4 bases from V and 0 bases from J, with 16 bases between. The CDR3: CASSVRQRFMNTEAFF. For the CDR3, the DNA is TGTGCCAGCAGCGTGCGACAGCGGTTCATGAACACTGAAGCTTTCTTT.

The chain links TRBV28 to TRBJ1-2; a weak D match, TRBD1 (5 bases). The CDR3 covers 17 residues. Trimming cost V 5 bases and J 5 bases, with 24 bases left between them. Germline loops: CDR1 MDHEN, CDR2 SYDVKM. The CDR3 DNA is TGTGCCAGCAGTCCAATCACTACCTCGCAGGGCCCGTATGGCTACACCTTC. Its translation is CASSPITTSQGPYGYTF.

This sequence joins TRBV11-3 and TRBJ1-4; D gene ambiguous. Trimming shortened V by 5 bases and J by 4 bases, and 8 bases separated the two germline ends. Germline loops: CDR1 SGHNT, CDR2 YENEEA. The CDR3 consists of 13 residues. The chain's CDR3 is CASSLNINEKLFF. As DNA, the CDR3 is TGTGCCAGCAGCCTGAATATTAATGAAAAACTGTTTTTT. Full variable domain (remainder filled in from reference TRBV11-3 and TRBJ1-4): EAGVVQSPRYKIIEKKQPVAFWCNPISGHNTLYWYLQNLGQGPELLIRYENEEAVDDSQLPKDRFSAERLKGVDSTLKIQPAELGDSAVYLCASSLNINEKLFFGSGTQLSVL.